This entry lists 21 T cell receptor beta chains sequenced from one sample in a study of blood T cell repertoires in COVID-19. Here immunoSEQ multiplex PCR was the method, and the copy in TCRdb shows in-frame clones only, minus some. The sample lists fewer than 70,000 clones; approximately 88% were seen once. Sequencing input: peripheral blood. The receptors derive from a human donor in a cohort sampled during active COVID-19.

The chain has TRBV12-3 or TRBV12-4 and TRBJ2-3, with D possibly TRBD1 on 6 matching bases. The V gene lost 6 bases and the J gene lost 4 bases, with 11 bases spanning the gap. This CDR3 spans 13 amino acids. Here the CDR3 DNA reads TGTGCCAGCAGGGATACAGGGCCAGATACGCAGTATTTT. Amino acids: CASRDTGPDTQYF.

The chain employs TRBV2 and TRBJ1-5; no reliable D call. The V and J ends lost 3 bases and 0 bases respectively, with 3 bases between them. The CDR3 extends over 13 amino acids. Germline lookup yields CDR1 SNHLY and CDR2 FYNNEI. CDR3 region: CASSDYSNQPQHF. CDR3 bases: TGTGCCAGCAGTGATTATAGCAATCAGCCCCAGCATTTT.

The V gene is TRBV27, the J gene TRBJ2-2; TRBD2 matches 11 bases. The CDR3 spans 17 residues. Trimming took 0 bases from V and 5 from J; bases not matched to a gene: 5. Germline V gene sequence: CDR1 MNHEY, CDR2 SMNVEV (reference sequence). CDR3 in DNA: TGTGCCAGCAGTTTATCCGTTCCTAGCGGGAGGACCGGGGAGCTGTTTTTT. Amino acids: CASSLSVPSGRTGELFF.

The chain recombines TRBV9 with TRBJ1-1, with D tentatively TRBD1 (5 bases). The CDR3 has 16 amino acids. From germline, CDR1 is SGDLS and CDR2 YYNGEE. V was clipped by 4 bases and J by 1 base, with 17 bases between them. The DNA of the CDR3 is TGTGCCAGCAGCCCAAGTAGGGGACTGGGGAACACTGAAGCTTTCTTT. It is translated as CASSPSRGLGNTEAFF.

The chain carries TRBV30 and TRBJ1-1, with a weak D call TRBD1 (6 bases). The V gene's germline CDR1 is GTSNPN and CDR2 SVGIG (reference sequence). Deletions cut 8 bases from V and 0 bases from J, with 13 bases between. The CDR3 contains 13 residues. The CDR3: CARTRDMNTEAFF. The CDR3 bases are TGTGCCCGTACCAGGGACATGAACACTGAAGCTTTCTTT.

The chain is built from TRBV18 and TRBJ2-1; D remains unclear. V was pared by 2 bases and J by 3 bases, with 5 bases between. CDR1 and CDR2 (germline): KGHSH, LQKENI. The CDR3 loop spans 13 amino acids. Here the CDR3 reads CASSPNNYNEQFF. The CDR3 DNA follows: TGTGCCAGCTCACCAAACAACTACAATGAGCAGTTCTTC.

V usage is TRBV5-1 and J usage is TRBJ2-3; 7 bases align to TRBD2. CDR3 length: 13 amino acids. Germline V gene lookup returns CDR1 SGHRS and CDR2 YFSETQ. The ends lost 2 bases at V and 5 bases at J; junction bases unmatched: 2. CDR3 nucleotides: TGCGCCAGCAGCTTTGCGGGGGAAGATACGCAGTATTTT. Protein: CASSFAGEDTQYF.

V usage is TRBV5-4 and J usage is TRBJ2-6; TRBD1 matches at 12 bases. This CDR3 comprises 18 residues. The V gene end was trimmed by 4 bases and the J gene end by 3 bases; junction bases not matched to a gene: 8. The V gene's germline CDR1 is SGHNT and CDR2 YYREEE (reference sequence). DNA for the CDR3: TGTGCCAGCAGCCCTCCGGGACAGGGGGCGCGTGGGGCCAACGTCCTGACTTTC. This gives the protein CASSPPGQGARGANVLTF.

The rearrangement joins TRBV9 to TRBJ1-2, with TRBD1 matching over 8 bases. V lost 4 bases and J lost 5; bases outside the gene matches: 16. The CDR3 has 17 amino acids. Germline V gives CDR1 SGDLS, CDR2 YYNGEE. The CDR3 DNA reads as TGTGCCAGCAGCCCCCAAGGGGCAGGGGGCCTAGGGTATGGCTACACCTTC. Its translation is CASSPQGAGGLGYGYTF.

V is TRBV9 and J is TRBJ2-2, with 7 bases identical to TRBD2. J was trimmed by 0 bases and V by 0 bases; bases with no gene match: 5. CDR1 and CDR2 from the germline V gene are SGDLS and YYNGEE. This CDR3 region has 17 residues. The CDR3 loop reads CASSVERGGPNTGELFF. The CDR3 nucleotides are TGTGCCAGCAGCGTAGAAAGGGGAGGGCCGAACACCGGGGAGCTGTTTTTT.

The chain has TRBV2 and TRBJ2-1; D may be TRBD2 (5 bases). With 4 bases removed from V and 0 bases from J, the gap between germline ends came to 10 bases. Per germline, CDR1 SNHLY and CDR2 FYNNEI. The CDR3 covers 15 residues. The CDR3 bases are TGTGCCAGCAGTGTTAGCGCTTTCTCCTACAATGAGCAGTTCTTC. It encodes CASSVSAFSYNEQFF.

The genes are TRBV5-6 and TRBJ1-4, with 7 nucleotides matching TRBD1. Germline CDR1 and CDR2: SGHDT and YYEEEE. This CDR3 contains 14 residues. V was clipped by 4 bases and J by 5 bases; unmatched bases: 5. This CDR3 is CASSRDSLNEKLFF. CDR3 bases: TGTGCCAGCAGCCGGGACAGCCTCAATGAAAAACTGTTTTTT.

CDR3 amino acids: CASRSSSGRGNEQFF. CDR3 nucleotides: TGTGCCAGCAGATCAAGTAGCGGGAGAGGGAATGAGCAGTTCTTC. The J gene is TRBJ2-1, the V gene TRBV7-9, with 9 bases matching TRBD2. The germline V gene encodes CDR1 SEHNR and CDR2 FQNEAQ (reference sequence). V dropped 6 bases and J dropped 7; count of bases not matched to a gene: 10. The CDR3 length is 15 residues.

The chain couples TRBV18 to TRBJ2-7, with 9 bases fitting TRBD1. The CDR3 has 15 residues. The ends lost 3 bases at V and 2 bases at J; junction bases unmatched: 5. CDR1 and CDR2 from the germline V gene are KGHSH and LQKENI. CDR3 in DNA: TGTGCCAGCTCACCCGGCGGGACAGGGCCCTACGAGCAGTACTTC. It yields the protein CASSPGGTGPYEQYF.

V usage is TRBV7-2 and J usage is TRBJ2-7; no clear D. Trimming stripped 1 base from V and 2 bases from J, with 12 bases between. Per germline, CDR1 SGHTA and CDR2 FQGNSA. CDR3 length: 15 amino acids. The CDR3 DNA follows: TGTGCCAGCAGCTTAGGGTCCGGGTCTCCCTACGAGCAGTACTTC. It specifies CASSLGSGSPYEQYF.

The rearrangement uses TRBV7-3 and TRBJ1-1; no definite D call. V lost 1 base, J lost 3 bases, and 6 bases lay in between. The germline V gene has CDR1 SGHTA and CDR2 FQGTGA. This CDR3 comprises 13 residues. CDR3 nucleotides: TGTGCCAGCAGCTTAAACGGTCACACTGAAGCTTTCTTT. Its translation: CASSLNGHTEAFF.

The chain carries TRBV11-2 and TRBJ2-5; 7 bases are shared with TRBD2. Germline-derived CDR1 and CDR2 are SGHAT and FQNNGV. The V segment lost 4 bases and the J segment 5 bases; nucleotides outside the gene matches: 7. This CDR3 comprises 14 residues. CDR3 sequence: CASSYRGVAETQYF. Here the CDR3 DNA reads TGTGCCAGCAGCTACCGGGGGGTCGCGGAGACCCAGTACTTC.

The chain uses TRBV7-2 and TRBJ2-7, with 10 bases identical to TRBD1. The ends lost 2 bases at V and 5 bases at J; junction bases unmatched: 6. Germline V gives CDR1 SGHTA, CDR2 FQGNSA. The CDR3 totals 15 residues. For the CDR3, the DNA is TGTGCCAGCAGCTTATCCGGGACAGGGGTTAACGAGCAGTACTTC. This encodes CASSLSGTGVNEQYF.

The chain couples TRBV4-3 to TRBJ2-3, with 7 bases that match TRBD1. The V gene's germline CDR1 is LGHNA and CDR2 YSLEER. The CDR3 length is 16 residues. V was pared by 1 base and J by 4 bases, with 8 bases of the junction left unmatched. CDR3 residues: CASSQVTGDRADTQYF. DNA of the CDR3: TGCGCCAGCAGCCAAGTAACAGGGGATAGGGCAGATACGCAGTATTTT.

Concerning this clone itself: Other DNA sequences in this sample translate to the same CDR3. The CDR3 reads CASNQAGVQFF. The CDR3 DNA reads as TGTGCCAGCAACCAGGCGGGGGTGCAGTTCTTC. The V and J genes are TRBV5-8 and TRBJ2-1; 7 nucleotides agree with TRBD2. The CDR3 is 11 amino acids. With 6 bases clipped from V and 12 bases from J, the junction kept 6 bases outside the gene matches. Germline V gene lookup returns CDR1 SGHTS and CDR2 YDEGEE.

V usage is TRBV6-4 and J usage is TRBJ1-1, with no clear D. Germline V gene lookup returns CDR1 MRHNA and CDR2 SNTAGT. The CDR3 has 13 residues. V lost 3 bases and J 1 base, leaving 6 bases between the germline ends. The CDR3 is CASSEGRNTEAFF. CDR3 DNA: TGTGCCAGCAGTGAGGGCCGGAACACTGAAGCTTTCTTT.